Following are 11 T cell receptor beta chains from one sample sequenced in a study of beta chain features in type 1 diabetes. The isolated RNA, all of it, was reverse transcribed, so expressed TCRB transcripts were what got sequenced. Here immunoSEQ multiplex PCR was the method, and the copy in TCRdb shows in-frame clones only, minus some. The profile shows approximately 470,000 clones, about 32% of them singletons. Sequenced input: naive CD4+ T cells from blood. Receptor source: a man between 18 and 29 years old in good health.

This chain uses TRBV29-1 with TRBJ1-1; 8 nucleotides line up with TRBD1. Germline V lookup: CDR1 SQVTM, CDR2 ANQGSEA. The CDR3 has 12 amino acids. Trimming at V came to 6 bases and at J to 7 bases, leaving 7 bases not matched to a gene. The CDR3 DNA reads TGCAGCGTCCTCAGGACAGGGCATGAAGCTTTCTTT. Amino acids: CSVLRTGHEAFF.

The V and J genes are TRBV4-1 and TRBJ2-4, with D perhaps given as TRBD1 or TRBD2 (5 bases each). Germline V CDR1 and CDR2: MGHRA, YSYEKL. CDR3 length equals 16 residues. V dropped 1 base and J dropped 0 bases, with 10 bases sitting between them. Written as DNA, the CDR3 is TGCGCCAGCAGCCAAGTTGGAGGACAAGCCAAAAACATTCAGTACTTC. It yields the protein CASSQVGGQAKNIQYF.

This chain uses TRBV9 with TRBJ2-1, with TRBD2 identical over 13 bases. Germline V gene lookup returns CDR1 SGDLS and CDR2 YYNGEE. The CDR3 is 16 amino acids. V lost 5 bases, J lost 7 bases, and 9 bases stayed unmatched. CDR3 nucleotide sequence: TGTGCCAGCAGTAGGAGGACTAGCGGGAGTGATAATGAGCAGTTCTTC. Amino acids: CASSRRTSGSDNEQFF.

The chain is built from TRBV2 and TRBJ1-4; TRBD1 agrees at 9 bases. The CDR3 contains 14 residues. The V gene end was trimmed by 2 bases and the J gene end by 8 bases; junction bases not matched to a gene: 3. In germline, CDR1 is SNHLY, CDR2 FYNNEI. CDR3 protein: CASSERTGEEKLFF. The CDR3 coding sequence is TGTGCCAGCAGTGAAAGGACAGGGGAAGAAAAACTGTTTTTT.

This clone was observed a few times. V and J are TRBV2 and TRBJ2-1, with 9 nucleotides matching TRBD1. The CDR3 extends over 13 amino acids. Unmatched junction bases numbered 8, after V lost 8 bases and J lost 9 bases. The germline CDR1 and CDR2 sequences are SNHLY and FYNNEI. CDR3 region: CASVATGGVEQFF. DNA of the CDR3: TGTGCCAGCGTAGCCACAGGGGGCGTTGAGCAGTTCTTC. The full variable domain, rest sourced from reference TRBV2 and TRBJ2-1, is EPEVTQTPSHQVTQMGQEVILRCVPISNHLYFYWYRQILGQKVEFLVSFYNNEISEKSEIFDDQFSVERPDGSNFTLKIRSTKLEDSAMYFCASVATGGVEQFFGPGTRLTVL.

This clone was seen only a few times. The V and J genes are TRBV29-1 and TRBJ1-2; a possible D gene is TRBD1 (5 bases). V shed 5 bases and J shed 6 bases, with 13 bases lying between them. The germline gives CDR1 SQVTM, CDR2 ANQGSEA. The CDR3 covers 12 residues. In DNA, the CDR3 is TGCAGCGTTATGGGGGGACGCGATGGCTACACCTTC. Protein sequence: CSVMGGRDGYTF.

The V gene is TRBV30, the J gene TRBJ2-1, with D perhaps matching TRBD2 (6 bases). Germline CDR1 and CDR2: GTSNPN and SVGIG (reference sequence). The CDR3 consists of 15 residues. Trimming left V 0 bases short and J 6 bases short, with 15 bases between. Here the CDR3 DNA reads TGTGCCTGGAGTGTCTTACTAACGGAGGGCAATGAGCAGTTCTTC. This codes for CAWSVLLTEGNEQFF.

In its sample, this clone was seen a few times. The genes are TRBV7-2 and TRBJ2-5; TRBD2 is a possible D gene (6 bases). V was shortened by 3 bases and J by 5 bases, with 16 bases between the two germline ends. From germline, CDR1 is SGHTA and CDR2 FQGNSA. The CDR3 extends over 15 amino acids. The DNA for the CDR3 is TGTGCCAGCAGCTTCGGTACACTGGAGGGGGAGACCCAGTACTTC. Translating it yields CASSFGTLEGETQYF. Together with reference TRBV7-2 and TRBJ2-5, the CDR3 gives the full variable domain: GAGVSQSPSNKVTEKGKDVELRCDPISGHTALYWYRQSLGQGLEFLIYFQGNSAPDKSGLPSDRFSAERTGGSVSTLTIQRTQQEDSAVYLCASSFGTLEGETQYFGPGTRLLVL.

In this sample, this clone turned up a few times. The chain has TRBV30 and TRBJ2-3, with D unresolved. V was clipped by 2 bases and J by 2 bases, with 11 bases between them. The CDR3 covers 14 residues. The germline V gene encodes CDR1 GTSNPN and CDR2 SVGIG (reference sequence). Here the CDR3 DNA reads TGTGCCTGGAGTCAAGGTGCACACACAGATACGCAGTATTTT. Encoded protein: CAWSQGAHTDTQYF.

The V call is TRBV19, the J call TRBJ2-1, with a possible D match to TRBD1 (6 bases). Germline-derived CDR1 and CDR2 are LNHDA and SQIVND (reference sequence). The CDR3 is made up of 15 amino acids. V was clipped by 5 bases and J by 4 bases, with 15 bases between them. The CDR3 nucleotides are TGTGCCAGTAGTGCTAGGGACAAGGCTTACAATGAGCAGTTCTTC. This codes for CASSARDKAYNEQFF.

The V call is TRBV5-1, the J call TRBJ2-4; 10 bases fit TRBD2. CDR3 length equals 16 residues. With V trimmed by 4 bases and J by 4 bases, 8 bases remained unmatched. Per the germline V gene, CDR1 is SGHRS and CDR2 is YFSETQ. CDR3 DNA sequence: TGCGCCAGCAGCCCAACTAGCGGGACCGTGAAAAACATTCAGTACTTC. The encoded protein is CASSPTSGTVKNIQYF.